The 22 T cell receptor beta chains below come from one sample, sequenced in a study of blood T cell repertoires in COVID-19. TCRdb keeps only in-frame clones here, not all; method: immunoSEQ multiplex PCR. The table includes around 150,000 clones, 86% detected once. The sample taken for sequencing was peripheral blood. These receptors all come from a man aged 65-85 years with acute or convalescent COVID-19.

The CDR3 DNA sequence: TGTGCCAGCAGTCCTACAGGGGTCCATCAGCCCCAGCATTTT. Amino acids: CASSPTGVHQPQHF. The chain has TRBV28 and TRBJ1-5; TRBD1 agrees at 7 bases. CDR1 and CDR2 (germline): MDHEN, SYDVKM. The J segment lost 5 bases and the V segment lost 5 bases, leaving 6 bases of the junction unmatched. This CDR3 contains 14 residues.

J is TRBJ1-1 and V is TRBV5-8; no clear D gene. This CDR3 contains 14 residues. The germline CDR1 and CDR2 sequences are SGHTS and YDEGEE. V lost 0 bases to trimming and J lost 5 bases, with 11 bases between them. In nucleotides, the CDR3 is TGTGCCAGCAGCTTGGAGGTGGGAGGAACTGAAGCTTTCTTT. Protein product: CASSLEVGGTEAFF.

The chain uses TRBV6-5 and TRBJ1-1; 7 nucleotides line up with TRBD1. V lost 6 bases and J lost 0; bases outside the gene matches: 7. Germline CDR1 is MNHEY and CDR2 is SVGAGI. The CDR3 consists of 15 residues. The CDR3 DNA is TGTGCCAGCAGATACAGGGGAACTCTGAACACTGAAGCTTTCTTT. This codes for CASRYRGTLNTEAFF.

The chain joins TRBV4-1 to TRBJ1-4, with no clear D. The CDR3 totals 16 residues. In germline, CDR1 is MGHRA, CDR2 YSYEKL. V was shortened by 0 bases and J by 8 bases, with 16 bases between the two germline ends. The CDR3 nucleotides are TGCGCCAGCAGCCAAGAGCAATCTTCCGCTCGGGAAAAACTGTTTTTT. It translates to CASSQEQSSAREKLFF.

The chain recombines TRBV3-1 (or the pseudogene TRBV3-2) with TRBJ2-1; 7 nucleotides align to TRBD2. V shed 8 bases, J shed 8 bases, and the junction held 9 bases outside the gene matches. The germline CDR1 and CDR2 sequences are LGHDT and YNNKEL (reference sequence). This CDR3 spans 13 amino acids. CDR3 in amino acids: CASVGLAGDEQFF. The CDR3 DNA is TGTGCCAGCGTGGGGTTAGCGGGCGATGAGCAGTTCTTC.

The chain uses TRBV9 and TRBJ2-2, with 9 bases matching TRBD2. V gave up 1 base and J gave up 7 bases; unmatched junction bases: 5. CDR1 is SGDLS, CDR2 YYNGEE, per germline. CDR3 length equals 15 residues. The CDR3 loop reads CASSVKAGGGGELFF. The CDR3, as DNA: TGTGCCAGCAGCGTAAAAGCGGGAGGAGGCGGGGAGCTGTTTTTT.

The genes are TRBV18 and TRBJ2-3; tentatively, D is TRBD1 (6 bases). This CDR3 is 18 amino acids long. The V end was cut by 3 bases, the J end by 2 bases, with 21 bases between. Per germline, CDR1 KGHSH and CDR2 LQKENI. The CDR3 is CASSPVTVGAVDTDTQYF. In DNA form, the CDR3 reads TGTGCCAGCTCACCGGTTACAGTGGGGGCAGTTGACACAGATACGCAGTATTTT.

The CDR3 reads CASSIGGTDPPWETQYF. In DNA, the CDR3 is TGTGCCAGTAGTATAGGGGGGACAGACCCTCCTTGGGAGACCCAGTACTTC. The chain links TRBV19 to TRBJ2-5, with 7 bases lining up with TRBD1. Germline V gene sequence: CDR1 LNHDA, CDR2 SQIVND (reference sequence). J gave up 5 bases and V 1 base, and 13 bases lay outside the gene matches. This CDR3 is built from 17 residues. The full variable domain, rest sourced from reference TRBV19 and TRBJ2-5, is DGGITQSPKYLFRKEGQNVTLSCEQNLNHDAMYWYRQDPGQGLRLIYYSQIVNDFQKGDIAEGYSVSREKKESFPLTVTSAQKNPTAFYLCASSIGGTDPPWETQYFGPGTRLLVL.

This clone was seen more than once but under ten times. V and J are TRBV3-1 (or the pseudogene TRBV3-2) and TRBJ1-6; a weak D match, TRBD1 (5 bases). The CDR3 is 16 residues long. Trimming stripped 1 base from V and 2 bases from J, with 9 bases between. Germline assignment: CDR1 LGHDT and CDR2 YNNKEL (reference sequence). CDR3 sequence reads: CASSQGGRTYNSPLHF. CDR3 coding DNA: TGTGCCAGCAGCCAAGGGGGGAGGACCTATAATTCACCCCTCCACTTT.

This chain uses TRBV29-1 with TRBJ2-2; D is unclear. The CDR3 runs 12 residues. Trimming shortened V by 2 bases and J by 6 bases, and 7 bases separated the two germline ends. Germline assignment: CDR1 SQVTM and CDR2 ANQGSEA. As DNA, the CDR3 is TGCAGCGTTGAAAGACTCCCCGGGGAGCTGTTTTTT. Residues: CSVERLPGELFF.

The chain links TRBV6-6 to TRBJ2-7; perhaps TRBD2 as D (7 bases). V was shortened by 6 bases and J by 2 bases, with 14 bases between the two germline ends. CDR3 length equals 14 residues. The V gene's germline CDR1 is MNHNY and CDR2 SVGAGI (reference sequence). In nucleotides, the CDR3 is TGTGCCAGCAGGACCCAGGGGAGGGCCTACGAGCAGTACTTC. This encodes CASRTQGRAYEQYF.

The chain joins TRBV5-1 to TRBJ1-1, with 8 bases lining up with TRBD1. V shed 0 bases and J 1 base; nucleotides not matched to a gene: 8. The CDR3 loop spans 17 amino acids. Per the germline V gene, CDR1 is SGHRS and CDR2 is YFSETQ. CDR3 nucleotide sequence: TGCGCCAGCAGCTTGGCAGGGGGCGTCGGACCGAACACTGAAGCTTTCTTT. Translation: CASSLAGGVGPNTEAFF.

V and J are TRBV29-1 and TRBJ2-1, with a tentative D call TRBD1 (5 bases). This CDR3 is built from 14 residues. V was cut by 2 bases and J by 8 bases, with 16 bases left in between. CDR1 SQVTM and CDR2 ANQGSEA come from the germline V gene. The CDR3 DNA reads as TGCAGCGTTGAACCCACCCCAGGGTGGGATGAGCAGTTCTTC. It codes for CSVEPTPGWDEQFF.

The rearrangement links TRBV30 to TRBJ2-7, with D tentatively TRBD1 (6 bases). Germline lookup yields CDR1 GTSNPN and CDR2 SVGIG (reference sequence). The CDR3 contains 15 residues. Trimming stripped 2 bases from V and 2 bases from J, with 16 bases between. CDR3 amino acids: CAWSLTGRPPYEQYF. The CDR3 DNA sequence: TGTGCCTGGAGTTTGACAGGTCGACCTCCCTACGAGCAGTACTTC.

This clone was seen a handful of times. This chain connects TRBV18 to TRBJ1-1; D perhaps matches TRBD1 (6 bases). The CDR3 length is 14 residues. The V end lost 3 bases, the J end lost 5 bases, and 13 bases lay between the germline ends. Germline CDR1 and CDR2: KGHSH and LQKENI. In DNA, the CDR3 is TGTGCCAGCTCACCGCAACAGGGAGAAACTGAAGCTTTCTTT. Translation: CASSPQQGETEAFF.

This clone was counted a few times. This chain links TRBV5-1 with TRBJ2-1, with 7 bases fitting TRBD1. The germline V gene encodes CDR1 SGHRS and CDR2 YFSETQ. The CDR3 spans 15 residues. V lost 2 bases to trimming and J lost 5 bases; unmatched junction nucleotides: 7. The CDR3 DNA reads as TGCGCCAGCAGCTTCGTCCCGGGACAGAACAATGAGCAGTTCTTC. The encoded protein is CASSFVPGQNNEQFF.

The chain recombines TRBV9 with TRBJ1-1, with unresolved D. This CDR3 has 13 amino acids. Germline V gives CDR1 SGDLS, CDR2 YYNGEE. V dropped 3 bases and J dropped 5 bases, with 11 bases sitting between them. The CDR3 DNA is TGTGCCAGCAGCGCCCCAGGTGGGACTGAAGCTTTCTTT. Translating it yields CASSAPGGTEAFF.

This chain connects TRBV7-2 to TRBJ2-7; 15 bases line up with TRBD2. The length of the CDR3 is 15 residues. J was trimmed by 5 bases and V by 5 bases; bases with no gene match: 4. CDR1 is SGHTA, CDR2 FQGNSA, per germline. CDR3 residues: CASSLGLAGGNEQYF. The CDR3 nucleotides are TGTGCCAGCAGCCTAGGACTAGCGGGAGGGAACGAGCAGTACTTC.

This clone came up once. This chain links TRBV7-3 with TRBJ1-3, with D perhaps matching TRBD1 (5 bases). V gave up 2 bases and J gave up 8 bases, with 10 bases separating them. The length of the CDR3 is 13 residues. Germline V gene sequence: CDR1 SGHTA, CDR2 FQGTGA. The CDR3 reads CASSLGSGYTIYF. DNA for the CDR3: TGTGCCAGCAGCTTAGGCTCAGGGTACACCATATATTTT. The variable domain in full, completed from reference TRBV7-3 and TRBJ1-3, reads GAGVSQTPSNKVTEKGKYVELRCDPISGHTALYWYRQSLGQGPEFLIYFQGTGAADDSGLPNDRFFAVRPEGSVSTLKIQRTERGDSAVYLCASSLGSGYTIYFGEGSWLTVV.

J is TRBJ2-7 and V is TRBV5-1; TRBD1 agrees at 7 bases. The germline gives CDR1 SGHRS, CDR2 YFSETQ. The CDR3 runs to 15 residues. V dropped 0 bases and J dropped 5; count of bases not matched to a gene: 8. CDR3 sequence reads: CASSLVGGGKDEQYF. The CDR3 region has the DNA TGCGCCAGCAGCTTGGTAGGGGGCGGAAAAGACGAGCAGTACTTC.

Worth noting for this clone: This CDR3 is also generated by other DNA sequences in the sample. V is TRBV28 and J is TRBJ1-1; 8 positions agree with TRBD1. Germline assignment: CDR1 MDHEN and CDR2 SYDVKM. The V and J ends lost 3 bases and 1 base, in that order; junction bases with no gene match: 1. The CDR3 consists of 14 residues. Here the CDR3 DNA reads TGTGCCAGCAGTTTTGGGACAGGGAACACTGAAGCTTTCTTT. The encoded protein is CASSFGTGNTEAFF.

The chain is built from TRBV5-4 and TRBJ2-1; 9 bases are a match to TRBD2. Unmatched junction bases numbered 11, after V lost 4 bases and J lost 6 bases. The germline CDR1 and CDR2 sequences are SGHNT and YYREEE (reference sequence). The CDR3 is made up of 16 amino acids. The CDR3 spells CASSLEGAGGVNEQFF. In DNA, the CDR3 is TGTGCCAGCAGCCTGGAAGGAGCGGGAGGAGTCAATGAGCAGTTCTTC.